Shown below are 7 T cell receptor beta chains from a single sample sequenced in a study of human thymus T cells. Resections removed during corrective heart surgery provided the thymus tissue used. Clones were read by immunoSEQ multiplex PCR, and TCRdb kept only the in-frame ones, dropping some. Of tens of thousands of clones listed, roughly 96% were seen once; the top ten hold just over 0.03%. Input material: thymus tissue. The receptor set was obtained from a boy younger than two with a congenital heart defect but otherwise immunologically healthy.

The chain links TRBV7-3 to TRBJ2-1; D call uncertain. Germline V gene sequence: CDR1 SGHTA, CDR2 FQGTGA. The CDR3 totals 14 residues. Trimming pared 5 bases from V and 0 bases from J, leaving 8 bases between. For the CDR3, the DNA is TGTGCCAGCAGCGACACTAACTCCTACAATGAGCAGTTCTTC. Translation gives CASSDTNSYNEQFF.

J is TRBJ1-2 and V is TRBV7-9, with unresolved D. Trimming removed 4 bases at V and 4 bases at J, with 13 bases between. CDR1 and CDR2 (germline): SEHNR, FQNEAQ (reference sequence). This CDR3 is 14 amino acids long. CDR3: CASSCVEVLYGYTF. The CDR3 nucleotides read TGTGCCAGCAGCTGCGTAGAGGTCCTCTATGGCTACACCTTC.

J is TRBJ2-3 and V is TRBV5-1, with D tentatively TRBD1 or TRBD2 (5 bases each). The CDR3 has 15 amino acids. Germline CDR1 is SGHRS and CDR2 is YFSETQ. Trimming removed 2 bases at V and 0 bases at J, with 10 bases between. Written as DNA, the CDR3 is TGCGCCAGCAGCTTCGGGGCGGCTAGCACAGATACGCAGTATTTT. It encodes CASSFGAASTDTQYF.

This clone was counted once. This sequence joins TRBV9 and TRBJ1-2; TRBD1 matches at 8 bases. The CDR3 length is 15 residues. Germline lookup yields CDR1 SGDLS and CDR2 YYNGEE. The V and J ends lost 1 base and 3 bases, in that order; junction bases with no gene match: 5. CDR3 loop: CASSVSRGHDYGYTF. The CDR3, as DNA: TGTGCCAGCAGCGTATCCAGGGGGCATGACTATGGCTACACCTTC.

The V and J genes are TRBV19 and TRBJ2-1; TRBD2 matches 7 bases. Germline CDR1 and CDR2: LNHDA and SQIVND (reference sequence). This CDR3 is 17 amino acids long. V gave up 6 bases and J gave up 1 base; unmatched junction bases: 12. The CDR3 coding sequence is TGTGCCAGTAGAAGTATGGGAACGGGAGGTTCCTACAATGAGCAGTTCTTC. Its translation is CASRSMGTGGSYNEQFF.

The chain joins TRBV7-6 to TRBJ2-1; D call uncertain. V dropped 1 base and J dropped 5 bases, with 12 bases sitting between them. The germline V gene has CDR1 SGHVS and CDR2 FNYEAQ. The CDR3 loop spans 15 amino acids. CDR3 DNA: TGTGCCAGCAGCTTAGTCGGCAGGAAGGACAATGAGCAGTTCTTC. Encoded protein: CASSLVGRKDNEQFF.

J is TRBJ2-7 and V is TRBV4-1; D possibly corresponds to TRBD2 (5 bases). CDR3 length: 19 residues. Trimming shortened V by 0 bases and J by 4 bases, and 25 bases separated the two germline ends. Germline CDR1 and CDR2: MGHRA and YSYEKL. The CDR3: CASSQEEGLFPSLGYEQYF. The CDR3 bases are TGCGCCAGCAGCCAAGAAGAGGGCCTGTTCCCGTCCTTAGGATACGAGCAGTACTTC.